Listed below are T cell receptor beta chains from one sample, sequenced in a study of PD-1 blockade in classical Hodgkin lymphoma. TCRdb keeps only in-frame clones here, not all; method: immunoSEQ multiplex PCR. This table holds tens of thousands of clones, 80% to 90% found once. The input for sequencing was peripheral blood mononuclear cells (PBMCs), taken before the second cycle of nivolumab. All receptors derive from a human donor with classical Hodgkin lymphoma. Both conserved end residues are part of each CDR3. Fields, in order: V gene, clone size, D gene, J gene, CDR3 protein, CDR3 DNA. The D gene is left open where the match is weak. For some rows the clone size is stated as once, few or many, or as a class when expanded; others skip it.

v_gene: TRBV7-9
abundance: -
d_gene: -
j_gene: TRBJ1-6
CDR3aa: CASSLGGGQHNSPLHF
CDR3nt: TGTGCCAGCAGCTTAGGGGGCGGACAACATAATTCACCCCTCCACTTT

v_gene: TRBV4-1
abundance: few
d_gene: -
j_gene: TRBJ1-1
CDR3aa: CASSQDLALGAFF
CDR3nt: TGCGCCAGCAGCCAAGATCTCGCCCTAGGAGCTTTCTTT

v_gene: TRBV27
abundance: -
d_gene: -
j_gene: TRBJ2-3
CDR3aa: CASSLTGVPTSTDTQYF
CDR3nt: TGTGCCAGCAGTTTAACCGGAGTTCCTACTTCCACAGATACGCAGTATTTT

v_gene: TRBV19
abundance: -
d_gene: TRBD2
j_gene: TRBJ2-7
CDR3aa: CASSIYAGERYEQYF
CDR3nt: TGTGCCAGTAGTATTTATGCGGGAGAGAGGTACGAGCAGTACTTC

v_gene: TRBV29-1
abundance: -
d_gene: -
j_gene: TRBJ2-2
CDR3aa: CSVGAGSYTGELFF
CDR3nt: TGCAGCGTTGGGGCGGGGTCTTACACCGGGGAGCTGTTTTTT

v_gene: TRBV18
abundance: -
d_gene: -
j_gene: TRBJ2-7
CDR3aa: CASSFPTPPYEQYF
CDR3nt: TGTGCCAGCTCATTCCCGACACCACCCTACGAGCAGTACTTC

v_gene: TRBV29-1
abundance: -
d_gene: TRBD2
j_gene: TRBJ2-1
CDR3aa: CSVEDLEAGGGSYNEQFF
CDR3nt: TGCAGCGTTGAAGATCTCGAAGCGGGAGGAGGCTCCTACAATGAGCAGTTCTTC

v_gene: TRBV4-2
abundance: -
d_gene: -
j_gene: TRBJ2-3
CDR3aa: CASSQDSAVFTDTQYF
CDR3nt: TGTGCCAGCAGCCAAGATAGCGCGGTCTTCACAGATACGCAGTATTTT

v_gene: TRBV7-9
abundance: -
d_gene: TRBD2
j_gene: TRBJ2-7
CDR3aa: CASSPPGLAGGHPYEQYF
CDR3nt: TGTGCCAGCAGCCCACCGGGACTAGCGGGAGGCCATCCCTACGAGCAGTACTTC

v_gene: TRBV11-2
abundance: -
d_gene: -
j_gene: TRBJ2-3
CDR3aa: CASSRWSANTDTQYF
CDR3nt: TGTGCCAGCAGCCGATGGAGCGCAAACACAGATACGCAGTATTTT

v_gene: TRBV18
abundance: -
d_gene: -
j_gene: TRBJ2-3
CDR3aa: CASSPRDHTDTQYF
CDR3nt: TGTGCCAGCTCACCACGGGACCACACAGATACGCAGTATTTT

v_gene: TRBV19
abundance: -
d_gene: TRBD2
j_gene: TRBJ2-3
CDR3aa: CASSASSGDTDTQYF
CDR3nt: TGTGCCAGTAGTGCCTCAAGCGGGGACACAGATACGCAGTATTTT

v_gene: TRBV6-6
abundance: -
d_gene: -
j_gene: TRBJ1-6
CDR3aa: CASSYTGDYNSPLHF
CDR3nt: TGTGCCAGCAGTTACACTGGGGATTATAATTCACCCCTCCACTTT

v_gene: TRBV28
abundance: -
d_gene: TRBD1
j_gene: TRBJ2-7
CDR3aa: CASATGTGRNYEQYF
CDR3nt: TGTGCCAGCGCCACGGGGACAGGCAGGAACTACGAGCAGTACTTC

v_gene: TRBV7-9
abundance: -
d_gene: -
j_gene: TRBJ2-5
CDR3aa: CASSLVNGAETQYF
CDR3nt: TGTGCCAGCAGCTTAGTAAATGGCGCCGAGACCCAGTACTTC

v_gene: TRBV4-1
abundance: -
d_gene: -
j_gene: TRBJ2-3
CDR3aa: CASSQWSLDTQYF
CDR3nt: TGCGCCAGCAGCCAATGGAGCTTGGATACGCAGTATTTT

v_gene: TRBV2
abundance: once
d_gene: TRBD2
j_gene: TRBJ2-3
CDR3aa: CASSGTSGSITDTQYF
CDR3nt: TGTGCCAGCAGTGGGACTAGCGGGAGTATCACAGATACGCAGTATTTT

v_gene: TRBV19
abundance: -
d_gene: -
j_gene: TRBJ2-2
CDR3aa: CASSIPHRELFF
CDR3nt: TGTGCCAGTAGTATCCCCCACCGGGAGCTGTTTTTT

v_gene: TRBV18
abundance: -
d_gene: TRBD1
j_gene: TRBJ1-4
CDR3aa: CASSLNPTGTNEKLFF
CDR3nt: TGTGCCAGCTCACTTAATCCGACAGGGACTAATGAAAAACTGTTTTTT

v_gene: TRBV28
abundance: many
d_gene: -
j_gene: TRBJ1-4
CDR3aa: CASSSIKGVTNEKLFF
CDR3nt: TGTGCCAGCAGTTCGATAAAGGGGGTTACTAATGAAAAACTGTTTTTT

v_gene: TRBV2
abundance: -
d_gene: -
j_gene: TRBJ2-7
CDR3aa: CASSEAGADTF
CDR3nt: TGTGCCAGCAGTGAAGCAGGGGCAGACACGTTC

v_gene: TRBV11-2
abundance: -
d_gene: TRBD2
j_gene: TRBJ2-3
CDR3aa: CASSLGGGGESDTQYF
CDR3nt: TGTGCCAGCAGCTTAGGGGGGGGAGGAGAGTCAGATACGCAGTATTTT

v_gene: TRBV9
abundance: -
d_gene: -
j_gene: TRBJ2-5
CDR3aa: CASSVRPKETQYF
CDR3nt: TGTGCCAGCAGCGTACGGCCAAAAGAGACCCAGTACTTC

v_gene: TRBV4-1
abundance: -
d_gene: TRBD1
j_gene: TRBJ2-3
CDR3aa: CASSHPGQGEIDTQYF
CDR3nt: TGCGCCAGCAGCCATCCAGGACAGGGGGAGATTGATACGCAGTATTTT

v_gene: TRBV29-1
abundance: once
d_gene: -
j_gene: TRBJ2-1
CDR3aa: CSANPVPYNEQFF
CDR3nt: TGCAGCGCTAACCCTGTCCCCTACAATGAGCAGTTCTTC

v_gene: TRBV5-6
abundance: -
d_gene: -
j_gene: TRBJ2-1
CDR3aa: CASSLPTGKNNEQFF
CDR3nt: TGTGCCAGCAGCCTACCGACGGGGAAGAACAATGAGCAGTTCTTC

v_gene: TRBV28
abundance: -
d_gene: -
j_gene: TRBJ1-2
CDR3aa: CASSLVGGYTF
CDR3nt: TGTGCCAGCAGTTTAGTTGGTGGCTACACCTTC

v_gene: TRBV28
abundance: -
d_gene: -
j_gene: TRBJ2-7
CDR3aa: CASSLLPGAPYEQYF
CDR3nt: TGTGCCAGCAGTTTGTTGCCAGGTGCCCCCTACGAGCAGTACTTC

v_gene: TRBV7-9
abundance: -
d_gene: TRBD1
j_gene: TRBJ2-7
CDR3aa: CASSSPRQGTYEQYF
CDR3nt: TGTGCCAGCAGCTCTCCCCGACAGGGTACCTACGAGCAGTACTTC

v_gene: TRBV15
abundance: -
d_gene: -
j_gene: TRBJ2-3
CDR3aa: CATSRDGGNLVTDTQYF
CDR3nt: TGTGCCACCAGCAGAGATGGGGGGAATCTCGTAACAGATACGCAGTATTTT

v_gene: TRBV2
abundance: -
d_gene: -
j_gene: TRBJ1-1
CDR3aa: CASSSAMGTEAFF
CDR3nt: TGTGCCAGCAGTTCTGCGATGGGTACTGAAGCTTTCTTT

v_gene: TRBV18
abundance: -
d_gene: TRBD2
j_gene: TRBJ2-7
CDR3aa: CASSPPGRGATYEQYF
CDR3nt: TGTGCCAGCTCACCACCGGGGCGGGGGGCCACCTACGAGCAGTACTTC

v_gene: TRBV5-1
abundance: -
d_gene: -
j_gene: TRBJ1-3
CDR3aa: CASSLEAVPGNTIYF
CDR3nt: TGCGCCAGCAGCTTGGAGGCGGTCCCTGGAAACACCATATATTTT

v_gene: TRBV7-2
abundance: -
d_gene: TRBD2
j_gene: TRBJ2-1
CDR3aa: CASRGGLSYNEQFF
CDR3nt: TGTGCCAGCAGGGGGGGACTAAGCTACAATGAGCAGTTCTTC

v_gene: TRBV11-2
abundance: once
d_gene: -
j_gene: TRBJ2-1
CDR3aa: CASSLRWGEQFF
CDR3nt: TGTGCCAGCAGCCTAAGGTGGGGTGAGCAGTTCTTC

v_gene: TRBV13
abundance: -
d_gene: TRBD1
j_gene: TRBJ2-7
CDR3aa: CASSSPGQLYEQYF
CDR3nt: TGTGCCAGCAGCTCTCCGGGACAGCTCTACGAGCAGTACTTC

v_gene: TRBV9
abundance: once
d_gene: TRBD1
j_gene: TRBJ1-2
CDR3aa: CASSVDGTDYGYTF
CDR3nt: TGTGCCAGCAGCGTAGACGGGACAGACTATGGCTACACCTTC

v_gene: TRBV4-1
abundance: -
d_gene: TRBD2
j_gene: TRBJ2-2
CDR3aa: CASSQVGTSTPGELFF
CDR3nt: TGCGCCAGCAGCCAAGTAGGGACTAGCACACCCGGGGAGCTGTTTTTT

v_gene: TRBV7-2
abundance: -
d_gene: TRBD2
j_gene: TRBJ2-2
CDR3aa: CASSGQREGAGELFF
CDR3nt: TGTGCCAGCAGCGGCCAGCGGGAGGGCGCCGGGGAGCTGTTTTTT

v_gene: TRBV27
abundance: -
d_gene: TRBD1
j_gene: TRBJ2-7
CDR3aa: CASSQGQLFYEQYF
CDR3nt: TGTGCCAGCAGTCAGGGACAGTTGTTCTACGAGCAGTACTTC

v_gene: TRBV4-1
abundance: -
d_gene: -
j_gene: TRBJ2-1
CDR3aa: CASSPPWGGGPNEQFF
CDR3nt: TGCGCCAGCAGCCCCCCCTGGGGCGGGGGCCCCAATGAGCAGTTCTTC

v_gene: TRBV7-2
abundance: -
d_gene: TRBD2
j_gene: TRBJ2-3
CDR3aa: CASSLIAGGSPDTQYF
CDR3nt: TGTGCCAGCAGCTTAATCGCGGGAGGATCCCCAGATACGCAGTATTTT

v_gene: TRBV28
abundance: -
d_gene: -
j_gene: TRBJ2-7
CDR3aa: CASRTHYEQYF
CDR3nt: TGTGCCAGCAGGACCCACTACGAGCAGTACTTC

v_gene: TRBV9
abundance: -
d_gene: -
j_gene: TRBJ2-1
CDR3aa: CARISRPEQFFF
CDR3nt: -

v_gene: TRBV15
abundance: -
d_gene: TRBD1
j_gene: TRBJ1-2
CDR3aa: CATSREDRAISYTF
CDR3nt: TGTGCCACCAGCAGAGAGGACAGGGCGATTAGCTACACCTTC

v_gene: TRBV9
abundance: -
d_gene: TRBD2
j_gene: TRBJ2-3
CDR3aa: CASSVEGLAGLSTDTQYF
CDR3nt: TGTGCCAGCAGCGTAGAGGGACTAGCGGGACTGAGCACAGATACGCAGTATTTT

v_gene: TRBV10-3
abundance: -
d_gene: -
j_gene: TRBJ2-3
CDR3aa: CAIGQGPPTQYF
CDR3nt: TGTGCCATCGGGCAGGGCCCCCCTACGCAGTATTTT

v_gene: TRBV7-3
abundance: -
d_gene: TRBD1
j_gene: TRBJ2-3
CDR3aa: CASSLSRDRGTDTQYF
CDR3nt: TGTGCCAGCAGCTTATCCCGGGACAGGGGAACAGATACGCAGTATTTT

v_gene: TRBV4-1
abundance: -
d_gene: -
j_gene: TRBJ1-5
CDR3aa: CASSVGNEGNQPQHF
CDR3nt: TGCGCCAGCAGCGTGGGAAATGAGGGCAATCAGCCCCAGCATTTT

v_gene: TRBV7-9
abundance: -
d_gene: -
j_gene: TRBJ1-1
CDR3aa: CASTFWEGVYTEAFF
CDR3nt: TGTGCCAGCACCTTTTGGGAGGGCGTTTACACTGAAGCTTTCTTT

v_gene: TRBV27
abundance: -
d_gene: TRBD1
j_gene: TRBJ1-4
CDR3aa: CASRTRTGYKLFF
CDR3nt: TGTGCCAGCAGGACGAGGACAGGGTATAAACTGTTTTTT

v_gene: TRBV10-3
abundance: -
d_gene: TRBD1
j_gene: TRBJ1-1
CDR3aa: CAISTTGDQAFF
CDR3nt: TGTGCCATCAGTACTACAGGGGACCAAGCTTTCTTT

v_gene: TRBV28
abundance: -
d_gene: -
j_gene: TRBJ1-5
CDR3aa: CASSFGQPQHF
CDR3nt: TGTGCCAGCAGTTTCGGTCAGCCCCAGCATTTT

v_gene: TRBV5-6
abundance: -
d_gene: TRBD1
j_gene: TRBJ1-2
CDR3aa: CASSLRGPGYGYTF
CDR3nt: TGTGCCAGCAGCTTGAGGGGGCCTGGCTATGGCTACACCTTC

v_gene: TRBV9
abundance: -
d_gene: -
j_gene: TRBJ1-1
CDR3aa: CASSVDPGITEAFF
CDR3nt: TGTGCCAGCAGCGTAGATCCAGGGATTACTGAAGCTTTCTTT

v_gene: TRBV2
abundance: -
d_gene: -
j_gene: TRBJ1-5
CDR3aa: CASSQDGSNQPQHF
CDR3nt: TGTGCCAGCAGCCAAGACGGTAGCAATCAGCCCCAGCATTTT

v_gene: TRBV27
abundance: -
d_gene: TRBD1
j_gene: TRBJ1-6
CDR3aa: CASSLLGQGFSPLHF
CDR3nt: TGTGCCAGCAGTTTACTCGGACAGGGTTTTTCACCCCTCCACTTT